Here is one TCR beta chain with its context. Its antigen remains unidentified. This record belongs to a study of OX40 agonist ivuxolimab in advanced cancers. Study background: Males comprised 75% to 90% of the group, whose mean age was approximately 60 years (range roughly 23 to 80). Study-wide results and limits: A proportion of nonresponders additionally exhibited low normalized T-cell clonal expansion.

Measured with immunoSEQ multiplex PCR; TCRdb has only the in-frame clones, and not every one. Altogether 65,000 to 90,000 clones are present, about nine tenths being singletons, with the ten largest covering approximately 0.66%. The CDR3 has 15 residues. Germline V gene sequence: CDR1 SGHDT, CDR2 YYEEEE. Trimming took off 4 bases at V and 3 bases at J, with 17 bases between the two ends. The TCR originated in an adult with an advanced solid tumor such as melanoma, head and neck, liver or kidney cancer. The V gene is TRBV5-6, the J gene TRBJ2-7, with D tentatively TRBD2 (6 bases). This specimen consisted of CD4+ or CD8+ T cells sorted from blood, obtained in a trial of the OX40 agonist ivuxolimab. CDR3 nucleotide sequence: TGTGCCAGCAGCCAACCGGGGGAGTATGGCTACGAGCAGTACTTC. It encodes CASSQPGEYGYEQYF.